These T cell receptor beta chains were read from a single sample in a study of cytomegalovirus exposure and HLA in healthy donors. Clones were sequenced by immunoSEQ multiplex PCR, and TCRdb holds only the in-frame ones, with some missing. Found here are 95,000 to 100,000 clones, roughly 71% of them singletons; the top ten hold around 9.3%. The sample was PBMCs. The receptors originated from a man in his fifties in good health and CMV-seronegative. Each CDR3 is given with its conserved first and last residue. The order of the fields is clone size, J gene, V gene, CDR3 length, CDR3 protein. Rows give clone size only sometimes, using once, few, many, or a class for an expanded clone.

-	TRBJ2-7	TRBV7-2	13	CASSRPGGYEQYF
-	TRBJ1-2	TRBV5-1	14	CASSQGQGAGGYTF
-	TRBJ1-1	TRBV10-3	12	CAISESHNAAFF
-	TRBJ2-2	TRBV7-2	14	CASSSGLATGELFF
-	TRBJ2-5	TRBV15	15	CATSPGDRTGETQYF
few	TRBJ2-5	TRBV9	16	CASSVAAPSFGETQYF
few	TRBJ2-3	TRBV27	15	CASSLMRGGTDTQYF
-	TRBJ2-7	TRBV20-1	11	CSARGPVEQYF
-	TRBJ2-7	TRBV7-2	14	CASSLDTGAYEQYF
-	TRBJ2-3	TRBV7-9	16	CASSLVFDYVADTQYF
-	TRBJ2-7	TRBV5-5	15	CASSLVAGGPGEQYF
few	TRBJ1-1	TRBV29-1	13	CSVHRGMNTEAFF
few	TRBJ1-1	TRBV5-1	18	CASSLAATGGRPNTEAFF
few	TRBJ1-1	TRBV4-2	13	CASSQDQEGDAFF
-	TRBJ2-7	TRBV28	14	CASTMAQGHYEQYF
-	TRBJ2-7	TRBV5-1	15	CASTSDRATSGEQYF
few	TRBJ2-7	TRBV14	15	CASSQDGAGAYEQYF
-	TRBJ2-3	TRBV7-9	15	CASSSTSGETDTQYF
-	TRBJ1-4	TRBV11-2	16	CASSLGRTTYNEKLFF
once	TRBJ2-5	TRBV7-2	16	CASSLAVAGGRGTQYF
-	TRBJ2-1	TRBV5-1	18	CASSGGLNPPDGYNEQFF
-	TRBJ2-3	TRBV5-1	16	CASSPVWGLGHDTQYF
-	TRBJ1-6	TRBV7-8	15	CASTLIWGGNSPLHF
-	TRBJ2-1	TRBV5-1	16	CASSHSGTSGNNEQFF
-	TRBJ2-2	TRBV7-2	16	CASSRTSGRGTGELFF
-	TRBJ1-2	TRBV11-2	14	CASSFNRQGDGYTF
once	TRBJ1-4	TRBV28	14	CASNSGQGSEKLFF
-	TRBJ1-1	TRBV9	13	CASSERTGVEAFF
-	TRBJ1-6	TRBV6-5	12	CASRADGGTLHF
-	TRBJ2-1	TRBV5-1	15	CASSQGQGIINEQFF
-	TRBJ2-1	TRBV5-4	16	CASSLGRTSGNNEQFF
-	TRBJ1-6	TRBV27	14	CASSQGQSHSPLHF
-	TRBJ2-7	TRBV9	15	CASSRGQDGSYEQYF
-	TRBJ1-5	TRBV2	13	CASSARNNQPQHF
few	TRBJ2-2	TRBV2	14	CASRERPNTGELFF
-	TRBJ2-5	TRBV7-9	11	CASSLGVRADF
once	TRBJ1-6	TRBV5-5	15	CASSLEPDSGSPLHF
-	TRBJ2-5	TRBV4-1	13	CASSFQEGETQYF
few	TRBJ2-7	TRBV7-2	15	CASSQETQGPYEQYF
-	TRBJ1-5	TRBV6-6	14	CASSRGQINQPQHF
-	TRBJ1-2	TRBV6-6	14	CASSYSWGRNVYTF
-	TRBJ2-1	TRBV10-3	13	CAISERGYNEQFF
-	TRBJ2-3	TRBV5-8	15	CASSLASGDTDTQYF
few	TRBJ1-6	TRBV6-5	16	CASSYGQGTFNSPLHF
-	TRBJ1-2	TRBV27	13	CASRSTVNYGYTF
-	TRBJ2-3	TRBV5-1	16	CASSTESGRDTDTQYF
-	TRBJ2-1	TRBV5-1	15	CASSGSGGFNNEQFF
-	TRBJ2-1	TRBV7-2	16	CASSLASGEEYNEQFF
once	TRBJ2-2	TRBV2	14	CASRGGWNTGELFF
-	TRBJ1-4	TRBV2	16	CASRSQTGWTNEKLFF
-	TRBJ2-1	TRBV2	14	CASSFGTGGNEQFF
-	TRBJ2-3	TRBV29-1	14	CSVAGDIMADTQYF
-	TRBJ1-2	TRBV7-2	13	CASSLTGGYGYTF
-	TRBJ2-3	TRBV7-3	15	CASSHEAQRGQTQYF
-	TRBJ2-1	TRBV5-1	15	CASSLRTGEANEQFF